One and the same sample provided the 3 T cell receptor beta chains below, sequenced in a study of cytomegalovirus exposure and HLA in healthy donors. The PCR used 60 Vbeta and 13 Jbeta primers. The data were produced by immunoSEQ multiplex PCR, yet TCRdb's version contains in-frame clones alone and is incomplete. The sample has 150,000 to 200,000 clones, roughly 85% seen once. Sequencing input: PBMCs. Receptor source: a man aged 50-60 years in good health and CMV-seropositive.

This clone was seen just once. The gene calls are TRBV12-5 and TRBJ2-1; 10 bases agree with TRBD2. CDR1 and CDR2 (germline): LGHNT, FRNRAP. This CDR3 region has 16 residues. V dropped 0 bases and J dropped 9; count of bases not matched to a gene: 8. CDR3 region: CASGLVSLAGDGEQFF. CDR3 nucleotide sequence: TGTGCTAGTGGTTTGGTATCCCTAGCGGGGGACGGTGAGCAGTTCTTC.

CDR3 loop: CASSFREGVAGELFF. The CDR3 nucleotides read TGTGCCAGCAGCTTTAGGGAGGGGGTCGCCGGGGAGCTGTTTTTT. This rearrangement joins TRBV7-9 to TRBJ2-2; tentatively, D is TRBD2 (7 bases). Per the germline V gene, CDR1 is SEHNR and CDR2 is FQNEAQ (reference sequence). V was clipped by 3 bases and J by 6 bases, with 14 bases between them. The CDR3 loop spans 15 amino acids.

The chain carries TRBV7-8 and TRBJ1-6; D is unclear. With 5 bases removed from V and 2 bases from J, the gap between germline ends came to 16 bases. This CDR3 region has 17 residues. Germline V gene lookup returns CDR1 SGHVS and CDR2 FQNEAQ. The CDR3 bases are TGTGCCAGCAGCCTAAGACCGTCGGGTCCCTATAATTCACCCCTCCACTTT. Translation gives CASSLRPSGPYNSPLHF.